These 26 T cell receptor beta chains were sequenced from one sample in a study of Graves' ophthalmopathy and Graves' hyperthyroidism. The TCR beta CDR3 regions underwent amplification from RNA transcripts. Scientists carried out first-round RT-PCR using HTBI primers and then a second-round multiplex PCR. TCRdb re-analysed the multiplex PCR reads in MiXCR, keeping a single row per CDR3 protein. The repertoire holds roughly 610,000 distinct CDR3 sequences, about 24% seen once, with about 6.6% in the top ten. Material: peripheral blood. These receptor sequences come from a young woman with stable Graves' hyperthyroidism. Some clones in this sample may be carry-over from other donors' samples.

This clonotype has ten or more counts. The chain combines TRBV11-3 with TRBJ2-7; TRBD1 is a possible D gene (5 bases). The V gene lost 5 bases and the J gene lost 6 bases, with 17 bases spanning the gap. The CDR3 covers 14 residues. Germline-derived CDR1 and CDR2 are SGHNT and YENEEA. The CDR3 spells CASSLGHGIGEQYF. DNA of the CDR3: TGTGCCAGCAGCCTCGGACACGGAATAGGCGAGCAGTACTTC.

This clonotype was counted at least ten times. The chain employs TRBV20-1 and TRBJ2-7; possibly TRBD1 for D (5 bases). Trimming left V 3 bases short and J 0 bases short, with 6 bases between. Germline V gives CDR1 DFQATT, CDR2 SNEGSKA (reference sequence). The CDR3 is 12 residues long. As DNA, the CDR3 is TGCAGTGCTAGGACAGTCTCCTACGAGCAGTACTTC. Encoded protein: CSARTVSYEQYF.

This clonotype was seen at least ten times. The chain joins TRBV20-1 to TRBJ2-5; 10 bases agree with TRBD1. V was pared by 6 bases and J by 6 bases, with 10 bases of the junction left unmatched. Germline V gene lookup returns CDR1 DFQATT and CDR2 SNEGSKA (reference sequence). This CDR3 spans 14 amino acids. In nucleotides, the CDR3 is TGCAGTGCCCTCGAGGACAGGGGGACAAAGACCCAGTACTTC. This gives the protein CSALEDRGTKTQYF.

This clonotype was counted at least ten times. The chain links TRBV18 to TRBJ1-1, with 7 nucleotides matching TRBD1. The CDR3 is 15 residues long. V shed 0 bases, J shed 1 base, and the junction held 2 bases outside the gene matches. Germline V gives CDR1 KGHSH, CDR2 LQKENI. CDR3 DNA sequence: TGTGCCAGCTCACCACCGGGACAGAGGAACACTGAAGCTTTCTTT. Protein product: CASSPPGQRNTEAFF.

The sample holds many counts of this clonotype. The V gene is TRBV19, the J gene TRBJ2-2, with a tentative D call TRBD1 (5 bases). Trimming took 2 bases from V and 6 from J, leaving 16 bases between them. The CDR3 covers 16 residues. CDR1 and CDR2 from the germline V gene are LNHDA and SQIVND (reference sequence). The CDR3 loop is CASSIIQGEEPGELFF. CDR3 coding DNA: TGTGCCAGTAGTATAATCCAGGGCGAGGAGCCCGGGGAGCTGTTTTTT.

This rearrangement joins TRBV5-1 to TRBJ1-6; D gene ambiguous. The CDR3 consists of 15 residues. Germline CDR1 and CDR2: SGHRS and YFSETQ. The V end was cut by 5 bases, the J end by 0 bases, with 9 bases between. This CDR3 reads CASRGDNSYNSPLHF. The CDR3 nucleotides are TGCGCCAGCAGAGGAGACAACTCCTATAATTCACCCCTCCACTTT.

There are many counts of this clonotype. This chain links TRBV6-1 with TRBJ1-6; maybe TRBD1 (5 bases). Germline values: CDR1 MNHNS, CDR2 SASEGT. CDR3 size: 13 residues. V lost 2 bases and J 16 bases, leaving 15 bases between the germline ends. CDR3 sequence: CASSESGGLELHF. As DNA, the CDR3 is TGTGCCAGCAGTGAATCGGGGGGGTTAGAGCTCCACTTT.

The sample holds many counts of this clonotype. The CDR3 spells CATSRDPGQVYSPLHF. The CDR3 DNA follows: TGTGCCACCAGCAGAGATCCGGGACAGGTATATTCACCCCTCCACTTT. This chain joins TRBV15 and TRBJ1-6; TRBD1 agrees at 8 bases. V gave up 0 bases and J gave up 8 bases; unmatched junction bases: 6. CDR1 and CDR2 (germline): LNHNV, YYDKDF (reference sequence). This CDR3 has 16 amino acids.

This chain joins TRBV3-1 and TRBJ2-7, with no clear D. Germline V gene lookup returns CDR1 LGHDT and CDR2 YNNKEL (reference sequence). The V end lost 1 base, the J end lost 4 bases, and 14 bases lay between the germline ends. CDR3 length: 15 amino acids. This chain's CDR3 is CASSQGSSMGYEQYF. CDR3 in DNA: TGTGCCAGCAGCCAAGGCAGTTCCATGGGATACGAGCAGTACTTC.

This clonotype was seen many times. The chain couples TRBV5-1 to TRBJ1-1; no firm D call. Germline assignment: CDR1 SGHRS and CDR2 YFSETQ. V lost 5 bases to trimming and J lost 4 bases, with 15 bases between them. The CDR3 spans 14 residues. The CDR3 loop is CASSSTDEGTEAFF. The DNA for the CDR3 is TGCGCCAGCAGTTCCACGGATGAGGGCACTGAAGCTTTCTTT.

This clonotype came up many times. This chain links TRBV9 with TRBJ1-6, with 8 bases identical to TRBD1. The CDR3 covers 15 residues. Germline V gene data show CDR1 as SGDLS and CDR2 as YYNGEE. Trimming removed 3 bases from V and 8 bases from J; junction bases left unmatched: 7. CDR3 nucleotides: TGTGCCAGCAGCGCCCTGACAGGGGAGGATTCACCCCTCCACTTT. Protein product: CASSALTGEDSPLHF.

The chain has TRBV12-3 or TRBV12-4 and TRBJ1-2; TRBD1 aligns across 7 bases. V dropped 5 bases and J dropped 4; count of bases not matched to a gene: 4. The CDR3 covers 13 residues. CDR3 nucleotides: TGTGCCAGCAGTATTGGGGACAGCTATGGCTACACCTTC. It yields the protein CASSIGDSYGYTF.

This clonotype was seen a handful of times. The chain recombines TRBV11-3 with TRBJ2-7; 7 positions agree with TRBD1. The CDR3 runs to 15 residues. Losses at the gene ends were 5 bases for V and 0 bases for J; bases not matched to a gene: 7. Germline lookup yields CDR1 SGHNT and CDR2 YENEEA. CDR3 protein: CASSRTTGISYEQYF. For the CDR3, the DNA is TGTGCCAGCAGCCGGACGACAGGGATCTCCTACGAGCAGTACTTC.

This chain connects TRBV3-1 to TRBJ1-2; TRBD1 agrees at 9 bases. From germline, CDR1 is LGHDT and CDR2 YNNKEL (reference sequence). The CDR3 extends over 15 amino acids. V trimming: 4 bases; J trimming: 3 bases; junction bases outside the gene matches: 6. The CDR3 loop is CASSRGTGKDYGYTF. Written as DNA, the CDR3 is TGTGCCAGCAGCCGAGGGACAGGGAAGGACTATGGCTACACCTTC. Full variable domain (remainder filled in from reference TRBV3-1 and TRBJ1-2): DTAVSQTPKYLVTQMGNDKSIKCEQNLGHDTMYWYKQDSKKFLKIMFSYNNKELIINETVPNRFSPKSPDKAHLNLHINSLELGDSAVYFCASSRGTGKDYGYTFGSGTRLTVV.

This clonotype was picked up a small number of times. The CDR3: CASSSQHHRGYFSNYGYTF. The DNA for the CDR3 is TGTGCCAGCAGCTCACAGCACCACAGGGGCTACTTTTCTAACTATGGCTACACCTTC. This sequence joins TRBV7-1 and TRBJ1-2; TRBD1 agrees at 7 bases. TRBV7-1 is flagged as an ORF with uncertain function. CDR3 size: 19 residues. J was trimmed by 0 bases and V by 2 bases; bases with no gene match: 15.

This clonotype appeared many times. The chain joins TRBV20-1 to TRBJ2-7; 11 bases line up with TRBD2. V lost 5 bases, J lost 0 bases, and 6 bases stayed unmatched. This CDR3 is 15 amino acids long. Germline V CDR1 and CDR2: DFQATT, SNEGSKA (reference sequence). The CDR3 bases are TGCAGTGCTGAAGAGACTAGCGGGAACTCCTACGAGCAGTACTTC. Its translation is CSAEETSGNSYEQYF.

This clonotype has a count of ten or more. The rearrangement joins TRBV7-2 to TRBJ2-2; D might be TRBD2 (6 bases). Germline assignment: CDR1 SGHTA and CDR2 FQGNSA. The V gene lost 6 bases and the J gene lost 1 base, with 12 bases spanning the gap. CDR3 length equals 15 residues. CDR3 in amino acids: CASREPGLNTGELFF. CDR3 sequence (DNA): TGTGCCAGCAGAGAACCGGGACTGAACACCGGGGAGCTGTTTTTT.

This clonotype has a count of ten or more. The chain links TRBV7-2 to TRBJ2-7, with D possibly being TRBD1 or TRBD2 (5 bases each). The CDR3 is 13 amino acids. Germline CDR1 reads SGHTA; CDR2 reads FQGNSA. Deletions cut 1 base from V and 3 bases from J, with 7 bases between. CDR3 sequence: CASSLVGDYEQYF. The CDR3 nucleotides read TGTGCCAGCAGCTTAGTGGGGGACTACGAGCAGTACTTC.

As for this clonotype: This may be a read error, as it is one base from a much larger clone. The CDR3 does not close with the conserved phenylalanine or tryptophan, likely indicating a read error. The chain couples TRBV30 to TRBJ1-2, with 12 nucleotides matching TRBD1. V lost 0 bases to trimming and J lost 7 bases; unmatched junction nucleotides: 6. The CDR3 contains 15 residues. In germline, CDR1 is GTSNPN, CDR2 SVGIG (reference sequence). Here the CDR3 reads CAWSVRDRGLGGYTY. For the CDR3, the DNA is TGTGCCTGGAGTGTACGGGACAGGGGGCTTGGTGGCTACACCTAC.

CDR3: CASSVGTSGLSYEQYF. Written as DNA, the CDR3 is TGTGCCAGCAGCGTAGGGACTAGCGGCCTCTCCTACGAGCAGTACTTC. J is TRBJ2-7 and V is TRBV9; 10 bases line up with TRBD2. Germline trimming cut 0 bases from V and 0 bases from J; bases unmatched to any gene: 3. This CDR3 spans 16 amino acids. Germline values: CDR1 SGDLS, CDR2 YYNGEE.

This clonotype was seen repeatedly, ten times or more. The rearrangement uses TRBV6-1 and TRBJ1-2; D not certain. CDR1 is MNHNS, CDR2 SASEGT, per germline. The V and J ends lost 6 bases and 4 bases respectively, with 18 bases between them. CDR3 length equals 15 residues. CDR3 DNA: TGTGCCAGCAGCTCAAACTTAAAGGGTGCCTATGGCTACACCTTC. Translation gives CASSSNLKGAYGYTF.

This clonotype was detected ten times or more. The chain joins TRBV20-1 to TRBJ1-2; D ambiguous. Looked up from germline, CDR1 is DFQATT and CDR2 is SNEGSKA (reference sequence). CDR3 size: 11 residues. The V gene lost 4 bases and the J gene lost 4 bases, with 7 bases spanning the gap. CDR3 DNA sequence: TGCAGTGCTACGGAGGGCTATGGCTACACCTTC. It specifies CSATEGYGYTF.

As regards this clonotype: It may be a read error: a sequence one base away is much more abundant. This sequence joins TRBV6-2 or TRBV6-3 and TRBJ1-1; 9 bases agree with TRBD1. The CDR3 length is 15 residues. CDR1 is MNHEY, CDR2 SVGEGT, per germline. The CDR3 bases are TGTGCCAGCACCGCACCGGGACAGGGACGTACTGAAGCTTGCTTT. Its protein product is CASTAPGQGRTEACF.

This rearrangement joins TRBV15 to TRBJ2-5; D is unresolved. This CDR3 spans 13 amino acids. V dropped 0 bases and J dropped 9 bases, with 11 bases sitting between them. Germline V gene lookup returns CDR1 LNHNV and CDR2 YYDKDF (reference sequence). The CDR3 region is CATSRDGPAAQYF. In DNA, the CDR3 is TGTGCCACCAGCAGAGATGGTCCAGCAGCCCAGTACTTC. The entire variable domain, with the rest obtained from reference TRBV15 and TRBJ2-5, is as follows: DAMVIQNPRYQVTQFGKPVTLSCSQTLNHNVMYWYQQKSSQAPKLLFHYYDKDFNNEADTPDNFQSRRPNTSFCFLDIRSPGLGDTAMYLCATSRDGPAAQYFGPGTRLLVL.

The table lists this clonotype with many counts. This chain links TRBV12-3 or TRBV12-4 with TRBJ2-4; the D gene is possibly TRBD2 (6 bases). V lost 6 bases and J 0 bases, leaving 9 bases between the germline ends. CDR3 size: 14 residues. The CDR3 coding sequence is TGTGCCAGCAGGGCGGGACTAGCCAAAAACATTCAGTACTTC. Protein: CASRAGLAKNIQYF.

The table lists this clonotype with a few counts. Written as DNA, the CDR3 is TGTGCCACCAGCAGAGTCCCGGGACAGGGACTTGCTGGCTACACCTTC. This sequence encodes CATSRVPGQGLAGYTF. The chain combines TRBV15 with TRBJ1-2, with TRBD1 identical over 9 bases. The CDR3 spans 16 residues. Germline V CDR1 and CDR2: LNHNV, YYDKDF (reference sequence). V shed 1 base, J shed 7 bases, and the junction held 10 bases outside the gene matches.